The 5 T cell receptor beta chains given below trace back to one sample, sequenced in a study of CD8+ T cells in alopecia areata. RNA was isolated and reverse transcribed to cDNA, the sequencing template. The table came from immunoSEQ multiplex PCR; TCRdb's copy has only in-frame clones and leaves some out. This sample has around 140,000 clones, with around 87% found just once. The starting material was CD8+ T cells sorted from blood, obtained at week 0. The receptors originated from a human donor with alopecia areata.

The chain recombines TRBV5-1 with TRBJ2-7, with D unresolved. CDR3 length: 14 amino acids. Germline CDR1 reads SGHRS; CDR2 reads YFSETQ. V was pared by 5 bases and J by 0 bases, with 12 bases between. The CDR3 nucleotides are TGCGCCAGCAGGGAACAGCAGAGCTCCTACGAGCAGTACTTC. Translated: CASREQQSSYEQYF.

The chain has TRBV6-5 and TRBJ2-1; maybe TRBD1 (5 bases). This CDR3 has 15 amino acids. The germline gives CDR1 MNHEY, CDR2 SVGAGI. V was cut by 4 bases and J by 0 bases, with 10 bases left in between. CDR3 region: CASSSGLSSYNEQFF. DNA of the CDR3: TGTGCCAGCAGTTCAGGGTTGAGCTCCTACAATGAGCAGTTCTTC.

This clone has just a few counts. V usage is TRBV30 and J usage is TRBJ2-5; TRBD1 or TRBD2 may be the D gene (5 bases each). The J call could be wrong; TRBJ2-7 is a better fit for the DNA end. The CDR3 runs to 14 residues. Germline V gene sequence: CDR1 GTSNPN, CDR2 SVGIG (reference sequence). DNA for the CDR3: TGTGCCTGGAGGGCCCGGGACGATTCCTACGAGCAGTACTTC. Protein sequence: CAWRARDDSYEQYF.

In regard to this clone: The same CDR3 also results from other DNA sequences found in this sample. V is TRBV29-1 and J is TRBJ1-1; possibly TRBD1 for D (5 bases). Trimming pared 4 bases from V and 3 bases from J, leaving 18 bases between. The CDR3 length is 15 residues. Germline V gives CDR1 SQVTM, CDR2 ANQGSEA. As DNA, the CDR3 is TGCAGCGTTGGGGGGACCGGATACGGGGACACTGAAGCTTTCTTT. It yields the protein CSVGGTGYGDTEAFF.

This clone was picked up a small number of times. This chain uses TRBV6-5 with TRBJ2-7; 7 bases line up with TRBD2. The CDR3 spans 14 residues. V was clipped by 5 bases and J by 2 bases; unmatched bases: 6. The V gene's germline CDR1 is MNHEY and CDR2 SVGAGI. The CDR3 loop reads CASSPTSVTYEQYF. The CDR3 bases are TGTGCCAGCAGTCCAACTAGCGTTACCTACGAGCAGTACTTC.